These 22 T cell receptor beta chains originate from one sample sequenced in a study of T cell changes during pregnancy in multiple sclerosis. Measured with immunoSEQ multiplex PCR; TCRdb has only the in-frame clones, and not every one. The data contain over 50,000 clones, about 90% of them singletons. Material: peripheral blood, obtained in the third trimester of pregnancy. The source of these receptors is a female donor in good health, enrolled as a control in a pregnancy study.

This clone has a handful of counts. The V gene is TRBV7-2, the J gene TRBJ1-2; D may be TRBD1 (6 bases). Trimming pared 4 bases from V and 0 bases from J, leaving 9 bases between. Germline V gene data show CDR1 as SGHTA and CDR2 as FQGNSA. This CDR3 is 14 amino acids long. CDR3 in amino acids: CASSSWTANYGYTF. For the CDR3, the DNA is TGTGCCAGCAGCTCTTGGACAGCTAACTATGGCTACACCTTC.

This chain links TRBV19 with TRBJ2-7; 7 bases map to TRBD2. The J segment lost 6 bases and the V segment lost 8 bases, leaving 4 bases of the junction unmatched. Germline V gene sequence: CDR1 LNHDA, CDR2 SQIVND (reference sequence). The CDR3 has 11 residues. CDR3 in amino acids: CASGGGLEQYF. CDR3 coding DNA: TGTGCCAGTGGGGGGGGACTCGAGCAGTACTTC.

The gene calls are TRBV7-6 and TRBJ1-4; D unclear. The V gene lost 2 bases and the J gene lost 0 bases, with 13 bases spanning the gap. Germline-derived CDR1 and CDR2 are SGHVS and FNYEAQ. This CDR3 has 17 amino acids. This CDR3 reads CASSLTPTSATNEKLFF. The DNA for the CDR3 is TGTGCCAGCAGCTTAACTCCCACGAGTGCAACTAATGAAAAACTGTTTTTT. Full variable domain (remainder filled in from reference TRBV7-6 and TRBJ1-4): GAGVSQSPRYKVTKRGQDVALRCDPISGHVSLYWYRQALGQGPEFLTYFNYEAQQDKSGLPNDRFSAERPEGSISTLTIQRTEQRDSAMYRCASSLTPTSATNEKLFFGSGTQLSVL.

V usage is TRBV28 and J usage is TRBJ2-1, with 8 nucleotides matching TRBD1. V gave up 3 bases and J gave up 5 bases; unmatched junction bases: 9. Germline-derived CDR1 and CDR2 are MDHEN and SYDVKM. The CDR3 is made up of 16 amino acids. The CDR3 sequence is CASSFLSGGKDNEQFF. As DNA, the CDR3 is TGTGCCAGCAGTTTTCTGTCAGGGGGCAAGGACAATGAGCAGTTCTTC.

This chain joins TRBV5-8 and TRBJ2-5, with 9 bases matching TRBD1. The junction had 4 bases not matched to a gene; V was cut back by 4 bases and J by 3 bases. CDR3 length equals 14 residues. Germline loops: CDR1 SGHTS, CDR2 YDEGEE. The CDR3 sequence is CASSPGQGKETQYF. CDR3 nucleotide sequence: TGTGCCAGCAGCCCGGGACAGGGAAAAGAGACCCAGTACTTC. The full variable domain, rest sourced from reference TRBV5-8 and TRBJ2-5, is EAGVTQSPTHLIKTRGQQATLRCSPISGHTSVYWYQQALGLGLQFLLWYDEGEERNRGNFPPRFSGRQFPNYSSELNVNALELEDSALYLCASSPGQGKETQYFGPGTRLLVL.

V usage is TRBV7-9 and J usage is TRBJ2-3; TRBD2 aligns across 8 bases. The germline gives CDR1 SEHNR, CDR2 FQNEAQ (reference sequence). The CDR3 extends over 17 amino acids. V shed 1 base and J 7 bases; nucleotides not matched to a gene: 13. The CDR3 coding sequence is TGTGCCAGCAGCTTAGGAGGGATAGCGGGGTATTCGAATACGCAGTATTTT. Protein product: CASSLGGIAGYSNTQYF. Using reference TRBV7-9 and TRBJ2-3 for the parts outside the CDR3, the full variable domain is DTGVSQNPRHKITKRGQNVTFRCDPISEHNRLYWYRQTLGQGPEFLTYFQNEAQLEKSRLLSDRFSAERPKGSFSTLEIQRTEQGDSAMYLCASSLGGIAGYSNTQYFGPGTRLTVL.

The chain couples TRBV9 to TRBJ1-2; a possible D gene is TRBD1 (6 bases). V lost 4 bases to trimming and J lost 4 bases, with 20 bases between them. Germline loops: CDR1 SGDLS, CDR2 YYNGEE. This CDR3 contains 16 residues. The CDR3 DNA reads TGTGCCAGCAGCCGAACCGGACAGCGAAGCTTCTATGGCTACACCTTC. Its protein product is CASSRTGQRSFYGYTF.

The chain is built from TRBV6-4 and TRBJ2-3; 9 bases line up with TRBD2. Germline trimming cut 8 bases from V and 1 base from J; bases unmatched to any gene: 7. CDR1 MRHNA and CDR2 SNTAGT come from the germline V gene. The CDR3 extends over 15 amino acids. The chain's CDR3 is CASSVASGGTDTQYF. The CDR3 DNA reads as TGTGCCAGCTCTGTCGCTAGCGGGGGCACAGATACGCAGTATTTT.

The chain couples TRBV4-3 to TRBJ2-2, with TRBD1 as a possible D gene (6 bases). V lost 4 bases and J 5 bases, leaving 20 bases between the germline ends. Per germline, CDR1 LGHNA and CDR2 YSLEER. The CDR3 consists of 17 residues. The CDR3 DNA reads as TGCGCCAGCAGCCCGCAACCAGGGGACCGAGGGACCGGGGAGCTGTTTTTT. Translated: CASSPQPGDRGTGELFF.

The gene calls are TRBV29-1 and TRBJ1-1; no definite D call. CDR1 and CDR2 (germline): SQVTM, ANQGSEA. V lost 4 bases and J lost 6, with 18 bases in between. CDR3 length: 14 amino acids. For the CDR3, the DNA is TGCAGCGTTGTAGGAATAACAGCAAACCCTGAAGCTTTCTTT. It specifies CSVVGITANPEAFF.

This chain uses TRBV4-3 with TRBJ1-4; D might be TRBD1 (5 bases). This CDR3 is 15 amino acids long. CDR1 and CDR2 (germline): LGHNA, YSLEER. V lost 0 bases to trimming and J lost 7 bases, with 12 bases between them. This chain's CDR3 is CASSQDPSGGEKLFF. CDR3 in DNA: TGCGCCAGCAGCCAAGACCCCAGCGGGGGTGAAAAACTGTTTTTT.

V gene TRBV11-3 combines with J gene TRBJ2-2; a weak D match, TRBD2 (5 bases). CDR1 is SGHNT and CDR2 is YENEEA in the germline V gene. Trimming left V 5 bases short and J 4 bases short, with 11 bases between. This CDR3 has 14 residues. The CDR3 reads CASSRRSGTGELFF. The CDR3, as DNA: TGTGCCAGCAGCCGGAGAAGCGGCACCGGGGAGCTGTTTTTT.

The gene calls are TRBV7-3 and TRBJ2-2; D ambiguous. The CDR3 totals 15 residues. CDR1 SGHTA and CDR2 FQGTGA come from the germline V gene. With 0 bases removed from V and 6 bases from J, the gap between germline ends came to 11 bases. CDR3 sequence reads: CASSLTRQAAGELFF. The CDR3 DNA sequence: TGTGCCAGCAGCTTAACCAGGCAGGCCGCCGGGGAGCTGTTTTTT.

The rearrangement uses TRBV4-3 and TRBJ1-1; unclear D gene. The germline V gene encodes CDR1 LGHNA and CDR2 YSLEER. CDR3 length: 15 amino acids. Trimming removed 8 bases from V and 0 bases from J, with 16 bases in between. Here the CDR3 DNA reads TGCGCCAGCGGCCGGGCCTTCGCAATGAACACTGAAGCTTTCTTT. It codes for CASGRAFAMNTEAFF.

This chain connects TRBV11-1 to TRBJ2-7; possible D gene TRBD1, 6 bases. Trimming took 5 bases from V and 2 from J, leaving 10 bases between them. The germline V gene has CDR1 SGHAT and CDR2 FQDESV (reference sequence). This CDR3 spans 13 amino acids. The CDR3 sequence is CASSPGETYEQYF. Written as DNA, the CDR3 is TGTGCCAGCAGCCCAGGGGAGACCTACGAGCAGTACTTC.

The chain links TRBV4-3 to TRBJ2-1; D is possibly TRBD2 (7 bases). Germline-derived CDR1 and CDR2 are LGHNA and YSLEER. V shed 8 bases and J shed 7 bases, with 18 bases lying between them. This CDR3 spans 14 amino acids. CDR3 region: CASSAGAPWNEQFF. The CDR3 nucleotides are TGCGCCAGCTCCGCGGGGGCTCCGTGGAATGAGCAGTTCTTC.

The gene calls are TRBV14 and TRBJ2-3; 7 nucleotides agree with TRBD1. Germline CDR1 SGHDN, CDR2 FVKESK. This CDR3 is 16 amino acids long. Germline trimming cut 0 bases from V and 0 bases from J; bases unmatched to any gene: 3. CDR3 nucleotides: TGTGCCAGCAGCCAAGAAGGGACAGTTAGCACAGATACGCAGTATTTT. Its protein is CASSQEGTVSTDTQYF. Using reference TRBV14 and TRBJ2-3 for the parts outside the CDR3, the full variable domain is EAGVTQFPSHSVIEKGQTVTLRCDPISGHDNLYWYRRVMGKEIKFLLHFVKESKQDESGMPNNRFLAERTGGTYSTLKVQPAELEDSGVYFCASSQEGTVSTDTQYFGPGTRLTVL.

For the CDR3, the DNA is TGTGCTAGTGGTTCCGACAGGGCTGAAGCTTTCTTT. This translates into CASGSDRAEAFF. V gene TRBV12-5 combines with J gene TRBJ1-1; TRBD1 agrees at 7 bases. The trim removed 4 bases at V and 6 bases at J, leaving 2 bases unmatched. CDR3 length: 12 residues. The germline CDR1 and CDR2 sequences are LGHNT and FRNRAP.

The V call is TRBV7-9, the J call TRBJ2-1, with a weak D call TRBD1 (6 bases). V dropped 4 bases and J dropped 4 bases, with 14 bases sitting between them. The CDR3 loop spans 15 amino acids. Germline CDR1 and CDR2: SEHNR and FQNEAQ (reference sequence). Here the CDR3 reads CASSSTGIFYNEQFF. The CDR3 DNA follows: TGTGCCAGCAGCTCAACAGGGATTTTTTACAATGAGCAGTTCTTC.

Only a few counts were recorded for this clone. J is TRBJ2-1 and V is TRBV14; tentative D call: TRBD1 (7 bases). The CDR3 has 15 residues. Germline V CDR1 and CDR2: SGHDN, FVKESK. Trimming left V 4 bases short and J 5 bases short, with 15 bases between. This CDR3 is CASSRDRLVDNEQFF. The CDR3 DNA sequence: TGTGCCAGCAGCCGGGACAGACTAGTCGACAATGAGCAGTTCTTC.

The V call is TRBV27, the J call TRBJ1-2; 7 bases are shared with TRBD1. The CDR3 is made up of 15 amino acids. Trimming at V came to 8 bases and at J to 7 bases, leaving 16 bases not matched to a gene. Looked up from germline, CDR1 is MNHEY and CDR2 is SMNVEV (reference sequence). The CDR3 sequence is CASRRQGGSKRGYTF. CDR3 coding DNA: TGTGCCAGCCGCCGACAGGGCGGGTCTAAGCGTGGCTACACCTTC.

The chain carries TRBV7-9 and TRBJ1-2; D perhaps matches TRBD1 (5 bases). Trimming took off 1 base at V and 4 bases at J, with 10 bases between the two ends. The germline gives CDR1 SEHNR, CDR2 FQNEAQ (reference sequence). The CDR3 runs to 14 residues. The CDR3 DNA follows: TGTGCCAGCAGCTTAGGGGGCCTGCCCTATGGCTACACCTTC. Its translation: CASSLGGLPYGYTF.